This entry features one T cell receptor (beta chain) sequence. Its antigen is not known. This sample stems from a study of Tregs in tolerant kidney transplant recipients. Study-wide results and limits: The most relevant donor-specific Treg TCRbeta repertoire apparently came from expansion with activated donor B cells.

The method was immunoSEQ multiplex PCR; TCRdb's version includes in-frame clones alone and lacks a portion of them. The sample shows 50,000 or so clones, over 85% of them seen only once. This CDR3 contains 15 residues. With 5 bases clipped from V and 6 bases from J, the junction kept 12 bases outside the gene matches. CDR1 is SGHVS and CDR2 is FNYEAQ in the germline V gene. Related graft donors supplied nonmyeloablative bone marrow transplants, and mixed chimerism was transient. CD4+CD25+CD127- Tregs, CD4+CD25- non-Tregs, CD4 and CD8 cells were sorted. The chain joins TRBV7-6 to TRBJ2-7; 8 bases line up with TRBD1. The source material was CD8+ T cells from blood (PBMCs), sampled 12 months after the transplant. The sequence came from a human patient who received a combined kidney and bone marrow transplant. Some T cells may originate from the graft donor. For the CDR3, the DNA is TGTGCCAGCAGCGCAACGACAGGGGTCGGGTTCGAGCAGTACTTC. It translates to CASSATTGVGFEQYF.